The 12 T cell receptor beta chains below all came from one sample that was sequenced in a study of blood T cell repertoires in COVID-19. TCRdb keeps only in-frame clones here, not all; method: immunoSEQ multiplex PCR. The repertoire includes 180,000 or so clones, around 80% of them detected once, and 2.5% to 3% sits in the top ten. Specimen: peripheral blood. The receptors were sampled from a woman older than 75 with active or convalescent COVID-19.

This chain joins TRBV7-8 and TRBJ2-3, with a possible D match to TRBD2 (7 bases). Germline assignment: CDR1 SGHVS and CDR2 FQNEAQ. The CDR3 has 17 residues. V was pared by 2 bases and J by 4 bases, with 19 bases between. CDR3 amino acids: CASSLTGGGRPADTQYF. The CDR3 DNA sequence: TGTGCCAGCAGCTTAACGGGCGGGGGCCGGCCGGCAGATACGCAGTATTTT.

The V call is TRBV7-2, the J call TRBJ2-3; 15 bases align to TRBD2. V lost 5 bases to trimming and J lost 7 bases; unmatched junction nucleotides: 4. This CDR3 is 15 amino acids long. Per the germline V gene, CDR1 is SGHTA and CDR2 is FQGNSA. The CDR3 bases are TGTGCCAGCAGCCCGGGGACTAGCGGGGGGCATACGCAGTATTTT. Translated, it gives CASSPGTSGGHTQYF. The full variable domain, rest sourced from reference TRBV7-2 and TRBJ2-3, is GAGVSQSPSNKVTEKGKDVELRCDPISGHTALYWYRQSLGQGLEFLIYFQGNSAPDKSGLPSDRFSAERTGGSVSTLTIQRTQQEDSAVYLCASSPGTSGGHTQYFGPGTRLTVL.

This clone has only a few counts. The chain joins TRBV28 to TRBJ1-1, with TRBD1 identical over 10 bases. Germline CDR1 reads MDHEN; CDR2 reads SYDVKM. V was pared by 6 bases and J by 2 bases, with 9 bases of the junction left unmatched. This CDR3 has 16 amino acids. CDR3 region: CASSGRQGARNTEAFF. The CDR3 DNA reads TGTGCCAGCAGCGGACGACAGGGGGCGCGTAACACTGAAGCTTTCTTT.

The V call is TRBV27, the J call TRBJ2-1; D remains unclear. Trimming took off 3 bases at V and 9 bases at J, with 18 bases between the two ends. This CDR3 region has 15 residues. CDR1 MNHEY and CDR2 SMNVEV come from the germline V gene (reference sequence). CDR3 residues: CASSFVTVVVGEQFF. CDR3 in DNA: TGTGCCAGCAGTTTCGTTACAGTAGTTGTTGGTGAGCAGTTCTTC.

This clone turned up a few times. The rearrangement joins TRBV6-2 or TRBV6-3 to TRBJ1-2; 8 positions match TRBD1. The CDR3 is 15 amino acids. The germline CDR1 and CDR2 sequences are MNHEY and SVGEGT. J was trimmed by 4 bases and V by 7 bases; bases with no gene match: 11. DNA for the CDR3: TGTGCCAGCATCCCTGACAGGGGAAAAAGCTATGGCTACACCTTC. Translated, it gives CASIPDRGKSYGYTF.

The chain carries TRBV5-1 and TRBJ1-1; TRBD1 matches at 8 bases. Germline lookup yields CDR1 SGHRS and CDR2 YFSETQ. J lost 5 bases, V lost 7 bases, and 16 bases had no gene match. This CDR3 is built from 16 residues. The CDR3 nucleotides read TGCGCCAGCCAAACAGACGCTCAAGACAGGGGAACTGAAGCTTTCTTT. The encoded protein is CASQTDAQDRGTEAFF.

This chain connects TRBV15 to TRBJ1-6; maybe TRBD1 (6 bases). Germline CDR1 and CDR2: LNHNV and YYDKDF (reference sequence). The CDR3 length is 16 residues. Trimming took off 1 base at V and 6 bases at J, with 13 bases between the two ends. The CDR3 sequence is CATSRGFLDSNSPLHF. CDR3 nucleotides: TGTGCCACCAGCAGAGGTTTCCTGGACAGTAATTCACCCCTCCACTTT.

The chain uses TRBV30 and TRBJ1-4; no firm D call. The germline V gene encodes CDR1 GTSNPN and CDR2 SVGIG (reference sequence). Trimming shortened V by 0 bases and J by 5 bases, and 7 bases separated the two germline ends. The CDR3 is 13 residues long. The CDR3 coding sequence is TGTGCCTGGAGTGTCTCCGGGAATGAAAAACTGTTTTTT. This sequence encodes CAWSVSGNEKLFF. The full variable domain, rest sourced from reference TRBV30 and TRBJ1-4, is SQTIHQWPATLVQPVGSPLSLECTVEGTSNPNLYWYRQAAGRGLQLLFYSVGIGQISSEVPQNLSASRPQDRQFILSSKKLLLSDSGFYLCAWSVSGNEKLFFGSGTQLSVL.

The genes are TRBV27 and TRBJ1-2; D remains unclear. CDR1 is MNHEY and CDR2 is SMNVEV in the germline V gene (reference sequence). Trimming took off 4 bases at V and 8 bases at J, with 11 bases between the two ends. This CDR3 has 12 residues. This chain's CDR3 is CASSSPVGGYTF. The CDR3 coding sequence is TGTGCCAGCAGTTCCCCGGTGGGCGGCTACACCTTC.

This clone came up a few times. The V call is TRBV2, the J call TRBJ2-2; TRBD2 matches at 10 bases. Germline V gene lookup returns CDR1 SNHLY and CDR2 FYNNEI. This CDR3 has 16 residues. V lost 2 bases, J lost 4 bases, and 4 bases stayed unmatched. The CDR3 spells CASSELAGASTGELFF. The CDR3 DNA reads TGTGCCAGCAGTGAACTAGCGGGGGCCTCCACCGGGGAGCTGTTTTTT. The variable domain in full, completed from reference TRBV2 and TRBJ2-2, reads EPEVTQTPSHQVTQMGQEVILRCVPISNHLYFYWYRQILGQKVEFLVSFYNNEISEKSEIFDDQFSVERPDGSNFTLKIRSTKLEDSAMYFCASSELAGASTGELFFGEGSRLTVL.

This clone has just one count. The chain joins TRBV30 to TRBJ1-5; D remains unclear. CDR3 length: 14 amino acids. The V and J ends lost 8 bases and 5 bases respectively, with 19 bases between them. In germline, CDR1 is GTSNPN, CDR2 SVGIG (reference sequence). CDR3 DNA sequence: TGTGCCGGGGAATCCGGGAGCCAGTATCAGCCCCAGCATTTT. Its protein product is CAGESGSQYQPQHF.

This chain joins TRBV9 and TRBJ2-3; 12 bases line up with TRBD2. CDR3 length: 16 residues. Germline trimming cut 1 base from V and 4 bases from J; bases unmatched to any gene: 4. From germline, CDR1 is SGDLS and CDR2 YYNGEE. CDR3 loop: CASSVYASGGADTQYF. In DNA form, the CDR3 reads TGTGCCAGCAGCGTATACGCTAGCGGGGGGGCAGATACGCAGTATTTT.